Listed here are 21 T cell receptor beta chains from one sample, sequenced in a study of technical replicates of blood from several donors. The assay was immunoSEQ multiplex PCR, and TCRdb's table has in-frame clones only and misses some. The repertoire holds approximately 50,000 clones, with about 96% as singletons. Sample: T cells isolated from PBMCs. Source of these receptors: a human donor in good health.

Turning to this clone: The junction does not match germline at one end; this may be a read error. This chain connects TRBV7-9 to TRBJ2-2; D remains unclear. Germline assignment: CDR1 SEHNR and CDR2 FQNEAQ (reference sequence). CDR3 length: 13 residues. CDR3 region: CTSSPAGHGELFF. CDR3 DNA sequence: TGTACCAGCAGCCCCGCTGGGCACGGGGAGCTGTTTTTT. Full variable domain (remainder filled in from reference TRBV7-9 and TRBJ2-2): DTGVSQNPRHKITKRGQNVTFRCDPISEHNRLYWYRQTLGQGPEFLTYFQNEAQLEKSRLLSDRFSAERPKGSFSTLEIQRTEQGDSAMYLCTSSPAGHGELFFGEGSRLTVL.

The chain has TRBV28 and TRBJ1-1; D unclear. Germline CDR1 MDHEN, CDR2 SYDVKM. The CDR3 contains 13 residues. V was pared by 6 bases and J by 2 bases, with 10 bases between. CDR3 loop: CASSFEGNTEAFF. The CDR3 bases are TGTGCCAGCAGCTTTGAGGGTAACACTGAAGCTTTCTTT.

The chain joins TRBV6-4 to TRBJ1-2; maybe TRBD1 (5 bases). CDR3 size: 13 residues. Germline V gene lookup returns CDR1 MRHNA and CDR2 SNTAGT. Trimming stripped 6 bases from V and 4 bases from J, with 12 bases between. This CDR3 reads CASRPGGTYGYTF. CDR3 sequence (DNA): TGTGCCAGCAGACCTGGGGGGACCTATGGCTACACCTTC.

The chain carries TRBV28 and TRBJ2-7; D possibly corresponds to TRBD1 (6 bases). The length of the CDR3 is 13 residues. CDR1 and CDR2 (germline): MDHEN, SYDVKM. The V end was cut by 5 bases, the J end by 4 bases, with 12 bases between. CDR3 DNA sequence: TGTGCCAGCAGTCGCCGACAGGATTACGAGCAGTACTTC. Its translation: CASSRRQDYEQYF.

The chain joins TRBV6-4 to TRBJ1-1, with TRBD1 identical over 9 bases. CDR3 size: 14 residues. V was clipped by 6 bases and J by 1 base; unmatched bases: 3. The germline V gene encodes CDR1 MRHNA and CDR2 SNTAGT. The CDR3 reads CASSQQGANTEAFF. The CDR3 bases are TGTGCCAGCAGCCAACAGGGGGCGAACACTGAAGCTTTCTTT.

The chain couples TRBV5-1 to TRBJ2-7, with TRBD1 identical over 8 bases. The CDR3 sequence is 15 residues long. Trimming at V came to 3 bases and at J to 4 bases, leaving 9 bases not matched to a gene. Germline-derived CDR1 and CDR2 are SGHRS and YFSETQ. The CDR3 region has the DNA TGCGCCAGCAGCTCTAGCACAGGGGGGCCTTACGAGCAGTACTTC. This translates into CASSSSTGGPYEQYF.

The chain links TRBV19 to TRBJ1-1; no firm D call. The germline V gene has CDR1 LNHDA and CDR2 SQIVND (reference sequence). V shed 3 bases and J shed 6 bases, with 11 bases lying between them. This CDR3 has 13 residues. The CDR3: CASSIIRLAEAFF. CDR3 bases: TGTGCCAGTAGTATTATTCGGTTGGCTGAAGCTTTCTTT.

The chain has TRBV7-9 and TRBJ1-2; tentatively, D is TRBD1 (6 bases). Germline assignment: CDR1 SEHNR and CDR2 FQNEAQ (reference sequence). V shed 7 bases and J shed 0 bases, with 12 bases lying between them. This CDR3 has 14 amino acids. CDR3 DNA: TGTGCCAGCATCGATTCAGGGGCTAACTATGGCTACACCTTC. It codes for CASIDSGANYGYTF.

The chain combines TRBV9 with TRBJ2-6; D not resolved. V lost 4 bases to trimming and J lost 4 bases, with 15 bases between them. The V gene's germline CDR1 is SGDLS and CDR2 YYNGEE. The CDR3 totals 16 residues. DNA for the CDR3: TGTGCCAGCAGCCCTACAGAGCTCCGAGGGGCCAACGTCCTGACTTTC. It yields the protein CASSPTELRGANVLTF.

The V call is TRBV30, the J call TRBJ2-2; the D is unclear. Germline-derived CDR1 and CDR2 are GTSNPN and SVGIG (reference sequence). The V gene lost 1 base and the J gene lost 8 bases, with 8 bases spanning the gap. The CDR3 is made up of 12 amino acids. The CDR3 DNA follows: TGTGCCTGGAGTGAAACGGTTGGGGAGCTGTTTTTT. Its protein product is CAWSETVGELFF.

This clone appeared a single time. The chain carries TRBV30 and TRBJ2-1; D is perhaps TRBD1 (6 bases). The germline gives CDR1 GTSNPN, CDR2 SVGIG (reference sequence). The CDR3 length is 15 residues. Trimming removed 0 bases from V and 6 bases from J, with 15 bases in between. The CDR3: CAWSVLQGIRNEQFF. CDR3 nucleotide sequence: TGTGCCTGGAGTGTACTACAGGGAATCCGCAATGAGCAGTTCTTC.

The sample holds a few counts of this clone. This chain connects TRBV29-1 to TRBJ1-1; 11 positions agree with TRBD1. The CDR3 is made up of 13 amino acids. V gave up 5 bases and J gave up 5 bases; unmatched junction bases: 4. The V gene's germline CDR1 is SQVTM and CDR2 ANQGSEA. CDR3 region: CSVRTGGQTEAFF. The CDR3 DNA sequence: TGCAGCGTTAGGACAGGGGGCCAAACTGAAGCTTTCTTT.

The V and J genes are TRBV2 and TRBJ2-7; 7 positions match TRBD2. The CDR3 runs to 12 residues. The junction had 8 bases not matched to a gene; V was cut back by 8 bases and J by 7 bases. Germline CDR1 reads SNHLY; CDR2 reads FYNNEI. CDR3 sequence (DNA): TGTGCCAGCGGGTGGGGCGGGGGAGAGCAGTACTTC. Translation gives CASGWGGGEQYF.

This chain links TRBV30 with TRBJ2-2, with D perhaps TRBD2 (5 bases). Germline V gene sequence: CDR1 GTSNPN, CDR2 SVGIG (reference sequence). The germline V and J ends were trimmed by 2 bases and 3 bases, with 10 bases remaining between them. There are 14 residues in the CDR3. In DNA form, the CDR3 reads TGTGCCTGGAGTCGACTAACATACACCGGGGAGCTGTTTTTT. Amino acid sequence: CAWSRLTYTGELFF.

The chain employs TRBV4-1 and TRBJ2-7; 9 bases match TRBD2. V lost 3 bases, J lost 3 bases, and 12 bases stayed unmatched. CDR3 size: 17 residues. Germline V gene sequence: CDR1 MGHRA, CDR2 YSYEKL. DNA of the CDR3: TGCGCCAGCAGCCACCTACCCCGTAGCGGGAGTTTCTACGAGCAGTACTTC. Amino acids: CASSHLPRSGSFYEQYF.

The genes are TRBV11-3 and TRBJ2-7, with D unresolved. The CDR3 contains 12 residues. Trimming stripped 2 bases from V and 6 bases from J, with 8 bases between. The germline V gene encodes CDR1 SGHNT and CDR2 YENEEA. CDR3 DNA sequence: TGTGCCAGCAGCTTAAAATTCTCCGAGCAGTACTTC. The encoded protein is CASSLKFSEQYF.

The chain's CDR3 is CASSAILNTEAFF. The CDR3 region has the DNA TGTGCCAGCAGCGCTATCCTGAACACTGAAGCTTTCTTT. J is TRBJ1-1 and V is TRBV25-1; no clear D gene. The CDR3 contains 13 residues. Trimming removed 6 bases at V and 0 bases at J, with 8 bases between. The germline gives CDR1 MGHDK, CDR2 SYGVNS.

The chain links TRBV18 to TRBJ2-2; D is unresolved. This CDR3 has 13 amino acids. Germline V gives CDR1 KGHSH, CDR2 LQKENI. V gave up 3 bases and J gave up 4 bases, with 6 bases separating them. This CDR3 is CASSPATTGELFF. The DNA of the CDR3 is TGTGCCAGCTCACCTGCTACCACCGGGGAGCTGTTTTTT. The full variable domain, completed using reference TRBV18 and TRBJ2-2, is NAGVMQNPRHLVRRRGQEARLRCSPMKGHSHVYWYRQLPEEGLKFMVYLQKENIIDESGMPKERFSAEFPKEGPSILRIQQVVRGDSAAYFCASSPATTGELFFGEGSRLTVL.

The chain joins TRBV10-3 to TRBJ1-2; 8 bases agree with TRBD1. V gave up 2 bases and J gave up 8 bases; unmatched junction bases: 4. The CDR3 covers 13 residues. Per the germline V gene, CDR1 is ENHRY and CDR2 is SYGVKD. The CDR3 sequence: CAISEGQGDGYTF. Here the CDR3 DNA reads TGTGCCATCAGTGAGGGACAGGGCGACGGCTACACCTTC.

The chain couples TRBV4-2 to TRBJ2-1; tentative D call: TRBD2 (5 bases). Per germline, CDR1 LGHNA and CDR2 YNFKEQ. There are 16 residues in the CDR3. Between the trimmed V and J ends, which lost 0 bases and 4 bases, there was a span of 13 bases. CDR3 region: CASSQDYPGIYNEQFF. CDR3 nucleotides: TGTGCCAGCAGCCAAGATTATCCGGGAATATACAATGAGCAGTTCTTC.

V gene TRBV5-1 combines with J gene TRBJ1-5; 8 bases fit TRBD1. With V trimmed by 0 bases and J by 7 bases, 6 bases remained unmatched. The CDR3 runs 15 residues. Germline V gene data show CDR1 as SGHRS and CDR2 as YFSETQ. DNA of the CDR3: TGCGCCAGCAGCTTGGGGACAGGGTATCGGCAGCCCCAGCATTTT. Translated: CASSLGTGYRQPQHF.